This T cell receptor beta chain was recovered during a study of glioma-infiltrating T cells after dendritic cell vaccination. Across the study: Between the early 2000s and the early 2010s, patients got autologous tumor lysate-pulsed dendritic cell vaccines. Dendritic cell vaccine was injected intradermally three times, biweekly.

Notes on this clone: The antigen is unknown.

The PCR used 60 V beta and 13 J beta primers. Assay: immunoSEQ multiplex PCR; the TCRdb copy retains only in-frame clones and omits some. The sample shows approximately 90,000 clones, 81% of them seen only once. Study outcomes and limitations: Patients with more pretreatment TILs had longer time to progression and survival.

The CDR3 has 14 residues. V was clipped by 4 bases and J by 4 bases; unmatched bases: 4. In germline, CDR1 is SGHTA, CDR2 FQGTGA. Time point defined: after dendritic cell vaccination, including at tumor progression/relapse. The sequence came from a human donor with glioblastoma. Sequenced material: blood, taken after dendritic cell vaccination. V gene TRBV7-3 combines with J gene TRBJ1-1; TRBD1 agrees at 9 bases. The CDR3, as DNA: TGTGCCAGCAGCTCACCGGACAGGGGCACTGAAGCTTTCTTT. Its protein is CASSSPDRGTEAFF.